This T cell receptor beta chain was sequenced during a study of T cell responses to AZD1222 COVID-19 vaccine. Study-wide findings and caveats: Spike was spanned by vaccine-associated CD4 TCRs, which were dominant at 160-218 and 743-854. The peak T cell response came first, and repertoires were sampled only after it. Donors were mostly white British, more females; clonal diversity possibly underestimated.

A note on this clone: Its specificity is not known.

This table comes from immunoSEQ multiplex PCR, and its TCRdb copy is limited to in-frame clones, with some not included. The sample holds 35,000 to 45,000 clones; around 82% are singletons and the top ten take 3% to 4%. V lost 1 base, J lost 5 bases, and 4 bases stayed unmatched. There are 15 residues in the CDR3. The V gene's germline CDR1 is SGHTA and CDR2 FQGNSA. The specimen was peripheral blood, collected on day 0 of AZD1222 vaccination. This receptor was obtained from an adult in good health. The genes are TRBV7-2 and TRBJ1-4; 7 nucleotides match TRBD1. CDR3 sequence: CASSLGGTANEKLFF. In nucleotides, the CDR3 is TGTGCCAGCAGCTTAGGTGGGACAGCGAATGAAAAACTGTTTTTT.